The T cell receptor (beta chain) described here comes from a study of blood T cells in healthy people across ages (dated by TCRdb to the mid-2010s). Study-level background: In model experiments, template switching captured about one uniquely barcoded TCR beta cDNA molecule for every two T cells. Using deep sequencing normalized with unique cDNA molecular identifiers, the study measured how TCR beta repertoire diversity changes with age. Four age groups were formed from the donors: young (average roughly 16 years), middle-aged (approximately 42), aged (about 68) and long-lived (about 75). Donors of different ages were randomly distributed across sequencing lanes to avoid experimental bias. For two donors (one aged 18 to 30 and one aged 80 or older), the study analyzed two additional independent replicas of 1 million unique cDNA reads from the same blood draw.

What the authors observed across the whole study: A strong correlation was found between observed TCR beta diversity and the percentage of naive T cells measured by flow cytometry. Total diversity estimates from one million sequenced T cells were considered lower bounds and underestimates. Conclusive comparison of naive and antigen-experienced compartments was prevented by the profiling of bulk unsorted PBMCs. The CMV infection status of donors was not known, potentially confounding age-related changes in expanded clonotypes. Compared with the aged group, the long-lived group had more naive CD4+ T cells, fewer expanded clones and increased TCR diversity, suggesting age selection. Observed TCR beta diversity per million T cells fell roughly linearly with age, and a significant reduction was already apparent by age around 40.

Donors were 35 to 40 systemically healthy Caucasian individuals from Russia aged roughly 6 to 95 years. Ten milliliters of peripheral blood were drawn from each donor into EDTA-treated Vacutainer tubes. Ficoll-Paque density-gradient centrifugation was used to isolate PBMCs, with at least 7 million per sample. Trizol reagent was used to extract total RNA from the PBMCs, yielding at least 5 micrograms per sample. For every donor, flow cytometry on a PBMC aliquot measured the percentage of naive CD45RAhigh/CD27high T cells. Comment on this clonotype: Which antigen it targets is not known. No much larger clone exists at a distance of one base, and base qualities are not known.

From a lookup of the germline V gene, CDR1 and CDR2 are SGHRS and YFSETQ. V is shortened by 4 bases, J by 3 bases, and the region joining them spans 15 bases. Measured from the cysteine to the phenylalanine, the CDR3 is 15 residues long. Just the 45-base CDR3 DNA is kept, in frame starting at base 1. Library construction relied on 5' RACE. Sequencing was carried out with an Illumina HiSeq 2500. The second PCR ran for roughly 6 to 11 cycles and used a J-beta primer mix along with a sample-barcoded 5' primer. A template-switch 5' adaptor carrying 12 random nucleotides introduced a unique molecular identifier onto each TCR beta cDNA molecule. Each sample yielded at least 2.5 million CDR3-containing paired-end reads. First-strand cDNA was synthesized from all RNA with the Mint cDNA synthesis kit, primed by a TRBC-specific oligonucleotide. Following uracil-DNA glycosylase treatment, a first 18-cycle PCR with universal primers M1SS and BC2_uni_R was performed on all cDNA. The source study handled its data this way. Each sample was normalized by randomly selecting 1 million high-quality reads, each carrying a distinct molecular identifier. Reads with shared molecular identifiers were discarded instead of being binned into consensus sequences. MiTCR, with a Q25 quality threshold and the strictest error-elimination algorithm, was used for CDR3 identification, clonotype clustering and error correction. A nonparametric unseen species model with Euler transformation was used to estimate lower-bound total TCR beta diversity. TCRdb reprocessing: public reads trimmed at Q25 with fastp, clones called with MiXCR, in-frame beta chains kept. Each record represents a unique CDR3 protein, reported with the most common genes and DNA among its rows. The V and J calls come from TCRdb's annotation, not from the publication. Across this sample there are roughly 800,000 distinct CDR3 sequences, with roughly 64% seen only once. Approximately 20% of the sample goes to the ten largest clones.

The sequence was collected from a man aged 25 to 40 in good health. The sequenced sample was blood. Recombination connected TRBV5-1 to TRBJ2-3; possibly the D gene is TRBD2, per 6 matching bases. The nucleotides read TGCGCCAGCAGCCCGGGAGCTGCTGGGACAGATACGCAGTATTTT. It encodes CASSPGAAGTDTQYF.